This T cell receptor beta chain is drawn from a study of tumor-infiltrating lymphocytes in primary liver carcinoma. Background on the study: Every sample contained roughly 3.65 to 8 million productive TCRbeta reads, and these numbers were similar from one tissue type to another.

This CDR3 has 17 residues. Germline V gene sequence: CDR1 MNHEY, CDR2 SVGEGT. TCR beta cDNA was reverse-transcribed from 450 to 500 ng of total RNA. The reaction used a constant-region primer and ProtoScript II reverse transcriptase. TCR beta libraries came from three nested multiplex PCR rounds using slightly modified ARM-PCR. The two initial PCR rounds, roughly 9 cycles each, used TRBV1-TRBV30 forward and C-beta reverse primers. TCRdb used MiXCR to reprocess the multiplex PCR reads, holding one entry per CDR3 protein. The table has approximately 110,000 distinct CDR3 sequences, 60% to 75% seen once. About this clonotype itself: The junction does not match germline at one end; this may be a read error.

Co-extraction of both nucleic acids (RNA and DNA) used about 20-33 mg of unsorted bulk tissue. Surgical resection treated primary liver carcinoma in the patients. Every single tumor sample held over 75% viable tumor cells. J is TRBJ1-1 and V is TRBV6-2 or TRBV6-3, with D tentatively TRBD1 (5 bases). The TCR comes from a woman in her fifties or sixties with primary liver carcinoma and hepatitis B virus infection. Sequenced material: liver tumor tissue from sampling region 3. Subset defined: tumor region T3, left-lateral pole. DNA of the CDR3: TGTGTCAGCAGTTACGTGGCAGGGTATAGGGTGAACACTGAAGCGTTCTTT. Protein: CVSSYVAGYRVNTEAFF.